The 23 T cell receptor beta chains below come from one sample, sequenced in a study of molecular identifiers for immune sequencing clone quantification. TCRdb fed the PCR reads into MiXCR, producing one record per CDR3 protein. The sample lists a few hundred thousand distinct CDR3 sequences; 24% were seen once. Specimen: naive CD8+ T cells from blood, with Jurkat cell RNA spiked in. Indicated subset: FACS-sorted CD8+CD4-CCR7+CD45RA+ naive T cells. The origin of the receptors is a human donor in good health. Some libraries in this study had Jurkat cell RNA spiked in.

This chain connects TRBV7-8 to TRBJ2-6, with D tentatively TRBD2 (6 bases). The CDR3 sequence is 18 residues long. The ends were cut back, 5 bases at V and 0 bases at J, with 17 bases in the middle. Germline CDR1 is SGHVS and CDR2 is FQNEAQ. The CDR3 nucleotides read TGTGCCAGCAGCGGAGAGTGGGGGGAGAGCTCTGGGGCCAACGTCCTGACTTTC. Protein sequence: CASSGEWGESSGANVLTF.

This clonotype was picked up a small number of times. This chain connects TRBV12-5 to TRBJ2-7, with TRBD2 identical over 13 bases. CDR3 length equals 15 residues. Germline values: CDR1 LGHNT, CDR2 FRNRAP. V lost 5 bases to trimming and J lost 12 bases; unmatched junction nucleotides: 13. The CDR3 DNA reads TGTGCTAGTGGTCCAACGACCCGGACTAGCGGGAGTCGGTACTTC. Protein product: CASGPTTRTSGSRYF.

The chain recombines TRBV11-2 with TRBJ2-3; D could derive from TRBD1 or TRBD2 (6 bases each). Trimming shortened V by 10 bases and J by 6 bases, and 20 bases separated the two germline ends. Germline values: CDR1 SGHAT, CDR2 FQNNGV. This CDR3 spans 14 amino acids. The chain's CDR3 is CATIRGGPGDTQYF. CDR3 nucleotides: TGTGCCACCATTAGAGGGGGGCCGGGGGATACGCAGTATTTT.

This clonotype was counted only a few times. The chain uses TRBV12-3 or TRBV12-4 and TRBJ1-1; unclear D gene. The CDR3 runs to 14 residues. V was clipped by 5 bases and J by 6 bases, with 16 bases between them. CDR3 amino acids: CASSPLGPEAEAFF. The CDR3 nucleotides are TGTGCCAGCAGTCCCCTCGGGCCCGAGGCTGAAGCTTTCTTT.

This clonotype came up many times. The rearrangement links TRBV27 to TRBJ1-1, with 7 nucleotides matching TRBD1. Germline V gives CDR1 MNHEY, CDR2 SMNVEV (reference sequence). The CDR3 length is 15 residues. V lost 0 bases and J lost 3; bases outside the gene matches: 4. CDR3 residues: CASSLSAGGDTEAFF. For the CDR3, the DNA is TGTGCCAGCAGTTTATCGGCAGGGGGAGACACTGAAGCTTTCTTT.

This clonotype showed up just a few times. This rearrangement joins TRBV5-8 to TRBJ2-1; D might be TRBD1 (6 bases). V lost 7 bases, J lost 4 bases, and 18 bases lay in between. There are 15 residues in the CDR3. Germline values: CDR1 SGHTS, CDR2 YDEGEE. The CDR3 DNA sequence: TGTGCCAGCTGCGAAGACAGGCCGCCTTACAATGAGCAGTTCTTC. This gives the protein CASCEDRPPYNEQFF.

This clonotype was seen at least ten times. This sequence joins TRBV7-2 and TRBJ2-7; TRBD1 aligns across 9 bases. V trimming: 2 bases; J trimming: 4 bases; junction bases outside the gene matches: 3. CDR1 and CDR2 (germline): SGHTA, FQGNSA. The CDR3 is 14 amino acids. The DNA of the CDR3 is TGTGCCAGCAGCTTAATGGGACAGGGATACGAGCAGTACTTC. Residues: CASSLMGQGYEQYF.

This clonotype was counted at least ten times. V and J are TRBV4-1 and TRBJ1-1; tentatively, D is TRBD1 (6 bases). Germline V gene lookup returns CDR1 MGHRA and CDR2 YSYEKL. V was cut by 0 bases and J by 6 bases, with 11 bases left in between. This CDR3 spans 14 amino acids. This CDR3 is CASSQDWGQSEAFF. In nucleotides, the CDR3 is TGCGCCAGCAGCCAAGATTGGGGGCAGTCTGAAGCTTTCTTT.

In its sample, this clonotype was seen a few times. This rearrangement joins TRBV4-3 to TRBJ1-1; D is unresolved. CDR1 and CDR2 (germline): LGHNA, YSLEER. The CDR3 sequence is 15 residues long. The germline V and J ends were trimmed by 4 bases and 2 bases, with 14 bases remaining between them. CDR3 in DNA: TGCGCCAGCAGCCCAAGCATTAGGCTAAACACTGAAGCTTTCTTT. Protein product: CASSPSIRLNTEAFF.

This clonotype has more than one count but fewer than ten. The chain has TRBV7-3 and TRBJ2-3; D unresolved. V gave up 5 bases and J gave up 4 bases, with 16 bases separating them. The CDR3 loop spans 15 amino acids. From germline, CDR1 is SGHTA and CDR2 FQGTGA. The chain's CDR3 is CASSDPLEHADTQYF. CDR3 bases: TGTGCCAGCAGCGACCCCCTTGAGCACGCAGATACGCAGTATTTT.

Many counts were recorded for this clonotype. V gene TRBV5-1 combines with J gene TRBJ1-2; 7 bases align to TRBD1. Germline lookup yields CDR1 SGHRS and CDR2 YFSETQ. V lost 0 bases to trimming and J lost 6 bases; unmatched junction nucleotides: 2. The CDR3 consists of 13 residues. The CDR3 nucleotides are TGCGCCAGCAGCTTGGAAGGGGGCGATGGCTACACCTTC. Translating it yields CASSLEGGDGYTF.

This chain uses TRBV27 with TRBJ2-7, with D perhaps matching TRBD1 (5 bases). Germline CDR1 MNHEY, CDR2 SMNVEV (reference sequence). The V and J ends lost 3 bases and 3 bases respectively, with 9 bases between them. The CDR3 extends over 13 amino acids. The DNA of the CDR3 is TGTGCCAGCAGTTTTTTGCAGGGCTACGAGCAGTACTTC. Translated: CASSFLQGYEQYF.

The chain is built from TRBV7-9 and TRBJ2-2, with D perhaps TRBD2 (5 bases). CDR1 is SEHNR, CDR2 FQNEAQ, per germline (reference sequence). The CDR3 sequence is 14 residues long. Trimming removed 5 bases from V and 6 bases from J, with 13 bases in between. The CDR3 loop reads CASSPRLEAGELFF. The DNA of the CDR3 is TGTGCCAGCAGCCCCCGGTTGGAGGCCGGGGAGCTGTTTTTT. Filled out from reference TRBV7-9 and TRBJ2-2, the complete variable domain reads DTGVSQNPRHKITKRGQNVTFRCDPISEHNRLYWYRQTLGQGPEFLTYFQNEAQLEKSRLLSDRFSAERPKGSFSTLEIQRTEQGDSAMYLCASSPRLEAGELFFGEGSRLTVL.

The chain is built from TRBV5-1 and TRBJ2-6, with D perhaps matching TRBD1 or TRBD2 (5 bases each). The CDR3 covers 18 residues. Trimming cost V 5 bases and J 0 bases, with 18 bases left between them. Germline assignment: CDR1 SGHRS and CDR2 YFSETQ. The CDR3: CASRELGARTSGANVLTF. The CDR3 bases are TGCGCCAGCAGGGAACTCGGGGCTCGAACCTCTGGGGCCAACGTCCTGACTTTC. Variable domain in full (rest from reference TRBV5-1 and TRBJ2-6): KAGVTQTPRYLIKTRGQQVTLSCSPISGHRSVSWYQQTPGQGLQFLFEYFSETQRNKGNFPGRFSGRQFSNSRSEMNVSTLELGDSALYLCASRELGARTSGANVLTFGAGSRLTVL.

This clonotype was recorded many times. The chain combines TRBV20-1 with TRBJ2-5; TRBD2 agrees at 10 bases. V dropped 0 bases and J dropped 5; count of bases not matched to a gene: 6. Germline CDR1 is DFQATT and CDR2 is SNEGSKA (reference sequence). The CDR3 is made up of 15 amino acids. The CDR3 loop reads CSARDYGTSDETQYF. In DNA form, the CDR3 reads TGCAGTGCTAGAGATTACGGGACTAGCGACGAGACCCAGTACTTC.

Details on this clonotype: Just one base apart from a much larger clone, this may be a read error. CDR3 in amino acids: CTSSYSGVNTEAFF. CDR3 sequence (DNA): TGTACCAGCAGTTATTCAGGGGTGAACACTGAAGCTTTCTTT. The gene calls are TRBV6-5 and TRBJ1-1; possible D gene TRBD1, 6 bases. This CDR3 contains 14 residues. Germline CDR1 and CDR2: MNHEY and SVGAGI.

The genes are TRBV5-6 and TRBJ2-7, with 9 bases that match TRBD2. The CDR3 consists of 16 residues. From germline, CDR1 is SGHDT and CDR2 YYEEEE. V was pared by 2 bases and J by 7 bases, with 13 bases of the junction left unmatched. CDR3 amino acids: CASSFMTSGSYGEQYF. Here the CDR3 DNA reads TGTGCCAGCAGCTTTATGACTAGCGGATCGTATGGGGAGCAGTACTTC.

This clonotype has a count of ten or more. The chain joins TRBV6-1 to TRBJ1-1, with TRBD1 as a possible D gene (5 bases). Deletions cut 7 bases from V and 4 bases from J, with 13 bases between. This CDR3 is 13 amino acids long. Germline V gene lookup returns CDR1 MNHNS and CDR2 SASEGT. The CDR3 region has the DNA TGTGCCAGCACCGACAGAGGTGGCACTGAAGCTTTCTTT. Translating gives CASTDRGGTEAFF.

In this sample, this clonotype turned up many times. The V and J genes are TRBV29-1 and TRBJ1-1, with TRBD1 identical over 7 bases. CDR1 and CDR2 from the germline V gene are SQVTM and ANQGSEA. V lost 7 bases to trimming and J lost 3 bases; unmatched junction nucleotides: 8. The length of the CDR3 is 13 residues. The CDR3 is CSAKLGQYTEAFF. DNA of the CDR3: TGCAGCGCGAAGCTGGGACAGTACACTGAAGCTTTCTTT. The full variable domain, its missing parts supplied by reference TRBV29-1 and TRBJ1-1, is SAVISQKPSRDICQRGTSLTIQCQVDSQVTMMFWYRQQPGQSLTLIATANQGSEATYESGFVIDKFPISRPNLTFSTLTVSNMSPEDSSIYLCSAKLGQYTEAFFGQGTRLTVV.

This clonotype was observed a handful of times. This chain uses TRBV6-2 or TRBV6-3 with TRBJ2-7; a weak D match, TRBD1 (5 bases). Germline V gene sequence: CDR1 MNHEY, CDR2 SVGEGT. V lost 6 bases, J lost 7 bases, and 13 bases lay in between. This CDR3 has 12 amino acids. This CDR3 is CASSWGGLEQYF. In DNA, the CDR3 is TGTGCCAGCAGCTGGGGCGGTCTGGAGCAGTACTTC.

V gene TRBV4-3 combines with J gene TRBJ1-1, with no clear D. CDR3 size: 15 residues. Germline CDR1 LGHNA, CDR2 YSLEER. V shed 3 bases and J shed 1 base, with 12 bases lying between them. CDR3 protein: CASSHRTVRNTEAFF. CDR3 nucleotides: TGCGCCAGCAGCCACCGGACGGTCAGGAACACTGAAGCTTTCTTT.

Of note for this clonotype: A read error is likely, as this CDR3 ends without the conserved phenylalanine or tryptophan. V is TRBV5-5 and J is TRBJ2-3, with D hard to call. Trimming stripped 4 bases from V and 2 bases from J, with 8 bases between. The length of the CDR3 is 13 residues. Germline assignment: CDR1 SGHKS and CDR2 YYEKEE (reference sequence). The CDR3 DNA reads TGTGCCAGCAGCCCCCAGAACACAGATACGCAGTATCTT. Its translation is CASSPQNTDTQYL.

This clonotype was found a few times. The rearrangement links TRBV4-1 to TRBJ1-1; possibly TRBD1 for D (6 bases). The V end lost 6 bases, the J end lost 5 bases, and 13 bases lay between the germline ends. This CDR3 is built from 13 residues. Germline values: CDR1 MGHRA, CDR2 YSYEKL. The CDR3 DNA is TGCGCCAGCAGTGGGACACCGGGGACTGAAGCTTTCTTT. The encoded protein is CASSGTPGTEAFF.